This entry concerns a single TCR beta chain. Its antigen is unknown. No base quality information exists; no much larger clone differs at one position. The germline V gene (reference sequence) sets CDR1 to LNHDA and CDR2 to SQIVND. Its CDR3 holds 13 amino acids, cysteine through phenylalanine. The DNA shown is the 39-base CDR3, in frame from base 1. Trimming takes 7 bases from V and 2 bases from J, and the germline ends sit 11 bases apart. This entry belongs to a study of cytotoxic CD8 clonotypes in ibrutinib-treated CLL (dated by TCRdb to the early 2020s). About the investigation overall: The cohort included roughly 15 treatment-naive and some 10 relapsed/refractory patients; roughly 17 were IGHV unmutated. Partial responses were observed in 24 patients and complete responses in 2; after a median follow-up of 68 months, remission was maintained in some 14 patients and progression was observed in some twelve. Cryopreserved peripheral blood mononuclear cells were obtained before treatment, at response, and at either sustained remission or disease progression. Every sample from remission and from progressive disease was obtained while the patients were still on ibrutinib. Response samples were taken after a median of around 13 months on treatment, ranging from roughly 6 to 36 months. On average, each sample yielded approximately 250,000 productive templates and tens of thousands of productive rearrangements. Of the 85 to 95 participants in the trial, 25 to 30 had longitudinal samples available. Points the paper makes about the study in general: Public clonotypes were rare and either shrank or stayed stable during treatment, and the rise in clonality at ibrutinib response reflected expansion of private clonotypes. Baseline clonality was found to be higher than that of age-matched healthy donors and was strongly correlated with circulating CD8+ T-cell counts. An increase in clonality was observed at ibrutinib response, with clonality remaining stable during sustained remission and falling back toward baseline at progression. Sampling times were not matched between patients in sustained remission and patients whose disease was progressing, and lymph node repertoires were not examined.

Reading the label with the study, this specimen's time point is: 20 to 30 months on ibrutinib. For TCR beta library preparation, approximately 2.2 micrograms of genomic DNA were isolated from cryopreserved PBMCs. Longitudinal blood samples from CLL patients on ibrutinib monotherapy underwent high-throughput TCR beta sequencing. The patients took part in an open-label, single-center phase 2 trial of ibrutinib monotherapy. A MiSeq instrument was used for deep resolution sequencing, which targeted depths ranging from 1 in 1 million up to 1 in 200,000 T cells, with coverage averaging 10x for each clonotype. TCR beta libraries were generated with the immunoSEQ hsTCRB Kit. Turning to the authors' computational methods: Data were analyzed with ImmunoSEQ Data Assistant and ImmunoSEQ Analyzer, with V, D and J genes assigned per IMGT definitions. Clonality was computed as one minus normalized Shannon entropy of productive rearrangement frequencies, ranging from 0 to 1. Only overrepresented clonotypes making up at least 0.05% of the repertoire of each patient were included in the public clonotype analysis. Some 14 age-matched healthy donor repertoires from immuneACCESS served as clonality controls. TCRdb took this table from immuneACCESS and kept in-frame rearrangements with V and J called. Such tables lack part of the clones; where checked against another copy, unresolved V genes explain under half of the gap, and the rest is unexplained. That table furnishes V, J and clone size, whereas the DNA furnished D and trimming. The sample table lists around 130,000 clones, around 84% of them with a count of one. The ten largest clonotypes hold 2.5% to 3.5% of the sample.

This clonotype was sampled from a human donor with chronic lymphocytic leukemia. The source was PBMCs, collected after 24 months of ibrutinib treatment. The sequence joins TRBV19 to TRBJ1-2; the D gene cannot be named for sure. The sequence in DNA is TGTGCCAGTACCCTAATGGGGAACTATGGCTACACCTTC. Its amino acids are CASTLMGNYGYTF.